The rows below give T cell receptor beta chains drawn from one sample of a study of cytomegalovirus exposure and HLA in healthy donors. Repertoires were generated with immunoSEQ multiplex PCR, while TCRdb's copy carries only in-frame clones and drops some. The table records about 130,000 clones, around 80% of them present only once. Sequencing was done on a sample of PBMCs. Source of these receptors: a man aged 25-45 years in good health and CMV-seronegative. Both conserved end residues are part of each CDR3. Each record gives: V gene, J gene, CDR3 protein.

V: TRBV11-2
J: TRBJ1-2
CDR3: CASSGQGAARGYTF

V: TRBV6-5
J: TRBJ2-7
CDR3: CASTSRTGGWYEQYF

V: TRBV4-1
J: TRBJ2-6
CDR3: CASSHLGRTDSSSGANVLTF

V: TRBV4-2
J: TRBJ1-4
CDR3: CASSQGLQFNEKLFF

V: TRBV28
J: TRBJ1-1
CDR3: CAAGHHDSNTEAFF

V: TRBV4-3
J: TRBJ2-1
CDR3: CASSQDPSAELYSYNEQFF

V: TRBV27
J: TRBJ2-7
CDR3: CASSPPGLIYEQYF

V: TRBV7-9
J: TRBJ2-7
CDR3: CASSLGAGEYYEQYF

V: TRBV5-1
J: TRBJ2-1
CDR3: CASSLISGGTYNEQFF

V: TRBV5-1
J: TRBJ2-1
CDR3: CASTQTTSSYNEQFF

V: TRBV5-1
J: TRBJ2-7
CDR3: CASSLPDSYEQYF

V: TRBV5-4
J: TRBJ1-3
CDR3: CASSPGYRGSTPGNTIYF

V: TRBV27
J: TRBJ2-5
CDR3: CASSLRGETQYF

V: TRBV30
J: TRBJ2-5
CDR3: CACSATGTTQYF

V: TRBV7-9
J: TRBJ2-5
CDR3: CSSSFTGDETQYF

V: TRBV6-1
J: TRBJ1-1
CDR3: CASRGGGGFVAFF

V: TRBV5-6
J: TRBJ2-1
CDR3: CASGAGVTYNEQFF

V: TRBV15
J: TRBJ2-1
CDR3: CATSIAGQYNEQFF

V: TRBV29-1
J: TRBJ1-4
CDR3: CSVRQGAGANEKLFF

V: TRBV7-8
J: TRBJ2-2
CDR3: CASSRLTTGELFF

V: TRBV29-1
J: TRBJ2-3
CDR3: CGSWDRGPDTQYF

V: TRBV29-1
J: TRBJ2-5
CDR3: CSVDKGAYQETQYF